Reported below is one T cell receptor beta chain. This sample is part of a study of blood T cell repertoires in COVID-19. As originally analysed: Amplification from reference gene primers served as the basis for estimated nucleated cell counts. Assay: immunoSEQ multiplex PCR; the TCRdb copy retains only in-frame clones and omits some. V and J calls and clone size are those listed in that table; D and trimming were worked out from the DNA. The table includes roughly 350,000 clones, 92% detected once. The germline CDR1 and CDR2 sequences are LGHNA and YSLEER. The CDR3 runs to 16 residues. The V and J ends lost 1 base and 5 bases, in that order; junction bases with no gene match: 8.

The clonotype originates from a woman in her twenties or thirties who had recovered from COVID-19. The chain joins TRBV4-3 to TRBJ2-3; 8 bases line up with TRBD2. Sample: PBMCs or T cells enriched from blood (not recorded which). CDR3 amino acids: CASSQAGGGTGDTQYF. CDR3 DNA: TGCGCCAGCAGCCAAGCGGGCGGGGGGACGGGAGATACGCAGTATTTT.